Presented here are 20 T cell receptor beta chains from one specimen sequenced in a study of blood T cell repertoires in COVID-19 (dated by TCRdb to 2018 to 2020). Library construction relied on the immunoSEQ multiplex PCR assay. TCRdb limited this immuneACCESS table to in-frame rearrangements with V and J called. A share of clones is missing; checked studies link under half to unresolved V genes, and the rest is unexplained. A total of about 92,000 clones appear in this sample, approximately 88% of them only once. 15% to 20% of the sample is in the top ten clones. Sequencing input: peripheral blood. These TCRs come from a woman aged 55 to 70 with COVID-19, enrolled during active disease.

This clone occurred a few times. The rearrangement joins TRBV19 to TRBJ2-6, with 7 bases that match TRBD1. The germline CDR1 and CDR2 sequences are LNHDA and SQIVND (reference sequence). The trim removed 6 bases at V and 0 bases at J, leaving 5 bases unmatched. This CDR3 region has 16 residues. CDR3 protein: CASSRDSLSGANVLTF. In nucleotides, the CDR3 is TGTGCCAGTAGCCGGGACAGCCTCTCTGGGGCCAACGTCCTGACTTTC.

V gene TRBV11-2 combines with J gene TRBJ1-1; the D is unclear. V lost 1 base and J lost 8, with 5 bases in between. The CDR3 is made up of 11 amino acids. From germline, CDR1 is SGHAT and CDR2 FQNNGV. CDR3 sequence: CASSLVSEAFF. In nucleotides, the CDR3 is TGTGCCAGCAGCTTAGTATCGGAAGCTTTCTTT. Full variable domain (remainder filled in from reference TRBV11-2 and TRBJ1-1): EAGVAQSPRYKIIEKRQSVAFWCNPISGHATLYWYQQILGQGPKLLIQFQNNGVVDDSQLPKDRFSAERLKGVDSTLKIQPAKLEDSAVYLCASSLVSEAFFGQGTRLTVV.

The CDR3 protein is CASSAPGQGRGPQHF. The CDR3 region has the DNA TGTGCCAGCAGTGCACCGGGACAGGGGCGAGGGCCCCAGCATTTT. The chain employs TRBV2 and TRBJ1-5; 10 bases fit TRBD1. The junction had 9 bases not matched to a gene; V was cut back by 4 bases and J by 9 bases. Germline values: CDR1 SNHLY, CDR2 FYNNEI. The CDR3 totals 15 residues.

The V and J genes are TRBV19 and TRBJ1-4; 8 nucleotides agree with TRBD1. The CDR3 covers 11 residues. The V gene end was trimmed by 5 bases and the J gene end by 10 bases; junction bases not matched to a gene: 0. Germline V gene data show CDR1 as LNHDA and CDR2 as SQIVND (reference sequence). The CDR3 sequence is CASSGTGKLFF. CDR3 coding DNA: TGTGCCAGTAGTGGGACAGGAAAACTGTTTTTT.

This sequence joins TRBV11-2 and TRBJ1-1; a weak D match, TRBD1 (6 bases). Germline V gene lookup returns CDR1 SGHAT and CDR2 FQNNGV. V dropped 2 bases and J dropped 0 bases, with 16 bases sitting between them. The CDR3 is 17 residues long. This CDR3 reads CASSLHNQGTMNTEAFF. The CDR3 coding sequence is TGTGCCAGCAGCTTACACAACCAGGGGACCATGAACACTGAAGCTTTCTTT.

The rearrangement links TRBV5-4 to TRBJ1-4, with D hard to call. This CDR3 has 15 residues. Trimming shortened V by 4 bases and J by 7 bases, and 17 bases separated the two germline ends. CDR1 SGHNT and CDR2 YYREEE come from the germline V gene (reference sequence). The CDR3 loop reads CASSLRSGGLEKLFF. CDR3 bases: TGTGCCAGCAGCCTAAGATCCGGAGGGCTTGAAAAACTGTTTTTT.

The J gene is TRBJ1-5, the V gene TRBV18; TRBD1 matches at 9 bases. The CDR3 runs 14 residues. V was pared by 5 bases and J by 7 bases, with 6 bases of the junction left unmatched. CDR1 and CDR2 (germline): KGHSH, LQKENI. The CDR3 bases are TGTGCCAGCTCATCCGACAGGGGGTACCAGCCCCAGCATTTT. Amino acid sequence: CASSSDRGYQPQHF.

CDR3 bases: TGTGCCAGCAGTTCAGACAGGGGGAACACTGAAGCTTTCTTT. Translation gives CASSSDRGNTEAFF. The chain joins TRBV27 to TRBJ1-1; 8 bases are shared with TRBD1. The junction had 2 bases not matched to a gene; V was cut back by 4 bases and J by 1 base. Germline assignment: CDR1 MNHEY and CDR2 SMNVEV (reference sequence). The CDR3 is made up of 14 amino acids.

The chain combines TRBV10-3 with TRBJ2-5; D is perhaps TRBD2 (6 bases). The germline V gene encodes CDR1 ENHRY and CDR2 SYGVKD. CDR3 length: 14 amino acids. Trimming left V 6 bases short and J 5 bases short, with 16 bases between. In nucleotides, the CDR3 is TGTGCCATCAGCTTTATCGGCGGGGTGGAGACCCAGTACTTC. It is translated as CAISFIGGVETQYF.

The CDR3 loop reads CASSFSTEKLFF. The CDR3 DNA follows: TGTGCCAGCAGTTTTAGTACTGAAAAACTGTTTTTT. The gene calls are TRBV12-3 or TRBV12-4 and TRBJ1-4; D is ambiguous. CDR3 size: 12 residues. With 3 bases removed from V and 7 bases from J, the gap between germline ends came to 6 bases.

The chain joins TRBV5-6 to TRBJ1-4; tentatively, D is TRBD1 (6 bases). The germline V and J ends were trimmed by 4 bases and 15 bases, with 19 bases remaining between them. The germline CDR1 and CDR2 sequences are SGHDT and YYEEEE. The CDR3 length is 13 residues. Written as DNA, the CDR3 is TGTGCCAGCAGCCAGGGACACCCGGGAAAGGTGTTTTTT. It specifies CASSQGHPGKVFF.

V usage is TRBV28 and J usage is TRBJ1-5; D remains unclear. V lost 6 bases and J lost 1, with 4 bases in between. The CDR3 length is 12 residues. Germline V lookup: CDR1 MDHEN, CDR2 SYDVKM. This CDR3 is CASRRSNQPQHF. The CDR3, as DNA: TGTGCCAGCAGGAGGAGCAATCAGCCCCAGCATTTT.

The genes are TRBV19 and TRBJ1-2, with 8 bases lining up with TRBD1. The CDR3 has 13 amino acids. J was trimmed by 7 bases and V by 5 bases; bases with no gene match: 6. Germline V gene lookup returns CDR1 LNHDA and CDR2 SQIVND (reference sequence). In DNA, the CDR3 is TGTGCCAGTAGTCGGACAGGGATCGGTGGCTACACCTTC. Its protein product is CASSRTGIGGYTF.

V and J are TRBV7-9 and TRBJ1-1; D is possibly TRBD1 (6 bases). The CDR3 length is 13 residues. Per germline, CDR1 SEHNR and CDR2 FQNEAQ (reference sequence). Trimming stripped 6 bases from V and 4 bases from J, with 12 bases between. Here the CDR3 DNA reads TGTGCCAGCAGATTACAGGGAGGCACTGAAGCTTTCTTT. It encodes CASRLQGGTEAFF.

The chain is built from TRBV20-1 and TRBJ1-1; 10 nucleotides line up with TRBD1. V shed 3 bases, J shed 5 bases, and the junction held 3 bases outside the gene matches. The germline V gene has CDR1 DFQATT and CDR2 SNEGSKA (reference sequence). The CDR3 consists of 13 residues. The chain's CDR3 is CSASRTGGTEAFF. The CDR3, as DNA: TGCAGTGCTAGTAGGACAGGGGGTACTGAAGCTTTCTTT.

The chain combines TRBV18 with TRBJ2-1; 9 bases agree with TRBD2. The CDR3 extends over 15 amino acids. Germline CDR1 reads KGHSH; CDR2 reads LQKENI. The trim removed 1 base at V and 10 bases at J, leaving 8 bases unmatched. The CDR3 reads CASSPRASGEGEQFF. The CDR3 DNA is TGTGCCAGCTCACCACGGGCTAGCGGGGAAGGAGAGCAGTTCTTC.

The chain has TRBV2 and TRBJ1-4, with a weak D call TRBD1 (6 bases). With 6 bases removed from V and 6 bases from J, the gap between germline ends came to 26 bases. Germline V lookup: CDR1 SNHLY, CDR2 FYNNEI. This CDR3 has 18 residues. CDR3 amino acids: CASSVNTVGQKRDEKLFF. In DNA form, the CDR3 reads TGTGCCAGCAGCGTAAATACCGTAGGACAGAAGAGGGATGAAAAACTGTTTTTT.

V is TRBV6-6 and J is TRBJ2-1; D is possibly TRBD2 (6 bases). The V gene lost 6 bases and the J gene lost 1 base, with 13 bases spanning the gap. Germline V gene sequence: CDR1 MNHNY, CDR2 SVGAGI (reference sequence). The CDR3 length is 15 residues. CDR3 residues: CASSPTSMSYNEQFF. The CDR3 DNA follows: TGTGCCAGCAGCCCAACTAGCATGTCCTACAATGAGCAGTTCTTC.

This rearrangement joins TRBV19 to TRBJ1-4, with D possibly matching TRBD1 (5 bases). Between the trimmed V and J ends, which lost 5 bases and 3 bases, there was a span of 10 bases. The CDR3 runs to 14 residues. Per the germline V gene, CDR1 is LNHDA and CDR2 is SQIVND (reference sequence). The CDR3 DNA reads as TGTGCCAGTAGTGGGGCAGCGTCTAATGAAAAACTGTTTTTT. This sequence encodes CASSGAASNEKLFF.

This clone was seen a handful of times. J is TRBJ1-5 and V is TRBV6-2 or TRBV6-3, with 9 bases lining up with TRBD1. Germline lookup yields CDR1 MNHEY and CDR2 SVGEGT. CDR3 length: 16 residues. The V and J ends lost 5 bases and 5 bases, in that order; junction bases with no gene match: 10. The CDR3 bases are TGTGCCAGCAGTCCCCGCCGGGACAGGGACGATCAGCCCCAGCATTTT. Its protein product is CASSPRRDRDDQPQHF.